A single sample is the source of the 20 T cell receptor beta chains below, sequenced in a study of cytotoxic CD8 clonotypes in ibrutinib-treated CLL. The data were produced by immunoSEQ multiplex PCR, yet TCRdb's version contains in-frame clones alone and is incomplete. The sample yields approximately 300,000 clones, roughly 80% seen once. The sequences come from PBMCs, collected before ibrutinib treatment. These receptors came from a human donor with chronic lymphocytic leukemia.

In nucleotides, the CDR3 is TGTGCCAGCAGCAAGGGACAGGGGAATCGAGATACGCAGTATTTT. Translated, it gives CASSKGQGNRDTQYF. The rearrangement uses TRBV11-3 and TRBJ2-3; 10 bases are a match to TRBD1. The CDR3 is made up of 15 amino acids. CDR1 is SGHNT and CDR2 is YENEEA in the germline V gene. Trimming at V came to 5 bases and at J to 5 bases, leaving 7 bases not matched to a gene.

This clone has a handful of counts. This chain uses TRBV28 with TRBJ2-5, with a tentative D call TRBD2 (6 bases). The germline CDR1 and CDR2 sequences are MDHEN and SYDVKM. Trimming stripped 6 bases from V and 7 bases from J, with 15 bases between. This CDR3 has 13 amino acids. The CDR3 DNA is TGTGCCAGCAGGCTAAACACCGGGGGGACCCAGTACTTC. Translating it yields CASRLNTGGTQYF.

The rearrangement uses TRBV5-1 and TRBJ2-5, with D possibly matching TRBD1 (5 bases). Between the trimmed V and J ends, which lost 1 base and 4 bases, there was a span of 17 bases. CDR3 length equals 16 residues. Germline CDR1 is SGHRS and CDR2 is YFSETQ. The CDR3 DNA sequence: TGCGCCAGCAGCTTGTTCCCTACCCTTGGGGCAGAGACCCAGTACTTC. It translates to CASSLFPTLGAETQYF.

V usage is TRBV5-1 and J usage is TRBJ2-3; 7 nucleotides align to TRBD2. V dropped 5 bases and J dropped 0; count of bases not matched to a gene: 3. The CDR3 is 14 residues long. The germline V gene has CDR1 SGHRS and CDR2 YFSETQ. For the CDR3, the DNA is TGCGCCAGCAGGCTAGCGGATAGCACAGATACGCAGTATTTT. Its protein is CASRLADSTDTQYF.

This sequence joins TRBV4-3 and TRBJ2-1; 10 nucleotides match TRBD2. The CDR3 is 17 residues long. J was trimmed by 3 bases and V by 0 bases; bases with no gene match: 5. Germline-derived CDR1 and CDR2 are LGHNA and YSLEER. For the CDR3, the DNA is TGCGCCAGCAGCCAAGATCCTACTAGCGGGAACTACAATGAGCAGTTCTTC. Protein sequence: CASSQDPTSGNYNEQFF.

This clone has just a few counts. The chain employs TRBV9 and TRBJ1-2; D remains unclear. V was cut by 0 bases and J by 2 bases, with 14 bases left in between. The CDR3 has 16 residues. From germline, CDR1 is SGDLS and CDR2 YYNGEE. CDR3 nucleotide sequence: TGTGCCAGCAGCGTAGGCGGGCAGCGGGAAAACTATGGCTACACCTTC. Encoded protein: CASSVGGQRENYGYTF.

The chain uses TRBV7-2 and TRBJ1-2, with D maybe TRBD1 (5 bases). Germline-derived CDR1 and CDR2 are SGHTA and FQGNSA. This CDR3 has 14 residues. V gave up 5 bases and J gave up 4 bases, with 14 bases separating them. DNA for the CDR3: TGTGCCAGCAGCCGGGGACTCACCTTCTATGGCTACACCTTC. Protein product: CASSRGLTFYGYTF.

This chain connects TRBV29-1 to TRBJ2-7; a weak D match, TRBD2 (6 bases). Trimming removed 7 bases from V and 2 bases from J, with 15 bases in between. CDR1 SQVTM and CDR2 ANQGSEA come from the germline V gene. This CDR3 has 13 amino acids. The CDR3 DNA sequence: TGCAGCGCCTCCCTAGCGTATACCTACGAGCAGTACTTC. Residues: CSASLAYTYEQYF.

The chain carries TRBV7-2 and TRBJ2-7; 10 bases map to TRBD2. J lost 1 base, V lost 5 bases, and 5 bases had no gene match. This CDR3 spans 15 amino acids. Germline values: CDR1 SGHTA, CDR2 FQGNSA. CDR3 DNA sequence: TGTGCCAGCAGCGGAGGACTAGCGGATTCCTACGAGCAGTACTTC. As protein: CASSGGLADSYEQYF.

V is TRBV5-1 and J is TRBJ2-4, with 12 nucleotides matching TRBD2. After removal of 0 bases from V and 10 bases from J, the junction contained 2 bases not matched to a gene. CDR3 size: 14 residues. Germline-derived CDR1 and CDR2 are SGHRS and YFSETQ. CDR3 sequence: CASSLDLAGGIQYF. CDR3 DNA: TGCGCCAGCAGCTTGGATCTAGCGGGAGGGATTCAGTACTTC.

The rearrangement joins TRBV7-8 to TRBJ2-1; D remains unclear. Germline V gene sequence: CDR1 SGHVS, CDR2 FQNEAQ. The CDR3 has 11 amino acids. Deletions cut 5 bases from V and 6 bases from J, with 5 bases between. The CDR3: CASSQFNEQFF. DNA of the CDR3: TGTGCCAGCAGCCAATTCAATGAGCAGTTCTTC.

This clone was seen only once. V gene TRBV4-1 combines with J gene TRBJ2-1; D gene ambiguous. Per germline, CDR1 MGHRA and CDR2 YSYEKL. The CDR3 sequence is 15 residues long. Trimming cost V 0 bases and J 6 bases, with 12 bases left between them. CDR3 nucleotide sequence: TGCGCCAGCAGCCAAGATTACAGAGTAACCAATGAGCAGTTCTTC. It codes for CASSQDYRVTNEQFF.

In its sample, this clone was seen once. The V and J genes are TRBV2 and TRBJ2-3; TRBD2 aligns across 9 bases. The CDR3 contains 15 residues. V lost 4 bases, J lost 2 bases, and 4 bases stayed unmatched. Per the germline V gene, CDR1 is SNHLY and CDR2 is FYNNEI. The CDR3 protein is CASSGPSGNTDTQYF. The CDR3 DNA reads TGTGCCAGCAGTGGGCCTAGCGGGAACACAGATACGCAGTATTTT.

This clone came up a few times. The CDR3 region is CASSEYPGSNTEAFF. The DNA of the CDR3 is TGCGCCAGCAGTGAGTATCCGGGGTCGAACACTGAAGCTTTCTTT. The chain recombines TRBV10-1 with TRBJ1-1, with D hard to call. CDR3 length: 15 amino acids. Germline CDR1 and CDR2: WNHNN and SYGVQD (reference sequence). The ends were cut back, 1 base at V and 1 base at J, with 10 bases in the middle.

A single count supports this clone. This sequence joins TRBV7-6 and TRBJ2-5; 8 nucleotides match TRBD2. This CDR3 has 16 residues. Germline V gene data show CDR1 as SGHVS and CDR2 as FNYEAQ. The J segment lost 1 base and the V segment lost 4 bases, leaving 8 bases of the junction unmatched. The CDR3: CASSSQQTSAQETQYF. The CDR3 bases are TGTGCCAGCAGCTCCCAACAGACTAGCGCCCAAGAGACCCAGTACTTC.

The rearrangement uses TRBV30 and TRBJ2-7, with TRBD2 matching over 15 bases. The CDR3 is 17 amino acids. Germline V CDR1 and CDR2: GTSNPN, SVGIG (reference sequence). With 2 bases clipped from V and 4 bases from J, the junction kept 9 bases outside the gene matches. The CDR3 loop is CAWSPSWGLAGGYEQYF. In DNA form, the CDR3 reads TGTGCCTGGAGTCCCAGTTGGGGACTAGCGGGAGGTTACGAGCAGTACTTC.

The genes are TRBV9 and TRBJ2-1, with TRBD1 matching over 12 bases. CDR1 and CDR2 from the germline V gene are SGDLS and YYNGEE. The CDR3 extends over 17 amino acids. The ends lost 1 base at V and 6 bases at J; junction bases unmatched: 8. The CDR3, as DNA: TGTGCCAGCAGCGTAATCACCGGGACAGGGGGCATCAATGAGCAGTTCTTC. Translating gives CASSVITGTGGINEQFF. The full variable domain, its missing parts supplied by reference TRBV9 and TRBJ2-1, is DSGVTQTPKHLITATGQRVTLRCSPRSGDLSVYWYQQSLDQGLQFLIQYYNGEERAKGNILERFSAQQFPDLHSELNLSSLELGDSALYFCASSVITGTGGINEQFFGPGTRLTVL.

The rearrangement joins TRBV9 to TRBJ2-3; 7 positions agree with TRBD2. Per germline, CDR1 SGDLS and CDR2 YYNGEE. This CDR3 has 13 residues. Losses at the gene ends were 2 bases for V and 5 bases for J; bases not matched to a gene: 2. CDR3 in DNA: TGTGCCAGCAGCGTTGGGGAGGGAGATACGCAGTATTTT. As protein: CASSVGEGDTQYF.

The rearrangement joins TRBV7-9 to TRBJ2-1, with unresolved D. Germline V lookup: CDR1 SEHNR, CDR2 FQNEAQ (reference sequence). Trimming removed 5 bases at V and 8 bases at J, with 10 bases between. This CDR3 has 12 residues. The CDR3 sequence is CASSHTPDEQFF. DNA of the CDR3: TGTGCCAGCAGCCACACCCCCGATGAGCAGTTCTTC.

The chain recombines TRBV18 with TRBJ2-5; a possible D gene is TRBD2 (5 bases). The CDR3 loop spans 15 amino acids. V was cut by 3 bases and J by 2 bases, with 13 bases left in between. CDR1 is KGHSH, CDR2 LQKENI, per germline. The CDR3 DNA follows: TGTGCCAGCTCACCCCTTGGCGGGCCGCAAGAGACCCAGTACTTC. Its translation is CASSPLGGPQETQYF.